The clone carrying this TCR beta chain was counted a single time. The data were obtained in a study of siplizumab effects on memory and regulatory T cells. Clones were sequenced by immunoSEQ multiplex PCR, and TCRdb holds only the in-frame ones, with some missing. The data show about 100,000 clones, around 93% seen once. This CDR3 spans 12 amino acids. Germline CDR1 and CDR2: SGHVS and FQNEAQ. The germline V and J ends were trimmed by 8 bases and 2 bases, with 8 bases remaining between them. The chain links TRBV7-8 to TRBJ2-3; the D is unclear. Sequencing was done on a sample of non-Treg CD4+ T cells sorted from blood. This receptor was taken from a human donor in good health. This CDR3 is CASRESTDTQYF. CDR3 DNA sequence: TGTGCCAGCCGTGAGTCCACAGATACGCAGTATTTT.